A single sample is the source of the 24 T cell receptor beta chains below, sequenced in a study of cytotoxic CD8 clonotypes in ibrutinib-treated CLL. Generated by immunoSEQ multiplex PCR, the TCRdb table keeps only in-frame clones and is missing some. The table has approximately 300,000 clones, about 80% seen once. The sequencing used PBMCs, collected before ibrutinib treatment. The receptors derive from a human donor with chronic lymphocytic leukemia.

The DNA of the CDR3 is TGTGCCAGCAGCCGGGACAGAGCCTACGAGCAGTACTTC. Translated: CASSRDRAYEQYF. The chain recombines TRBV5-4 with TRBJ2-7, with TRBD1 identical over 7 bases. CDR1 and CDR2 from the germline V gene are SGHNT and YYREEE (reference sequence). This CDR3 contains 13 residues. Trimming removed 4 bases from V and 2 bases from J; junction bases left unmatched: 3.

This chain connects TRBV10-3 to TRBJ1-1; D gene unclear. There are 13 residues in the CDR3. In germline, CDR1 is ENHRY, CDR2 SYGVKD. The V gene lost 8 bases and the J gene lost 1 base, with 11 bases spanning the gap. The DNA for the CDR3 is TGTGCCATCTCCCCCGCGGGGAACACTGAAGCTTTCTTT. Amino acids: CAISPAGNTEAFF.

For this clone: Germline is not matched at one junction end, which may reflect a read error. The chain combines TRBV7-7 with TRBJ2-5; 8 bases match TRBD2. The CDR3 is made up of 14 amino acids. Germline lookup yields CDR1 SSHAT and CDR2 FNYEAQ (reference sequence). The chain's CDR3 is CASSSGTSPGTQYF. The CDR3 DNA sequence: TGTGCTAGCAGCTCCGGGACTAGTCCGGGGACCCAGTACTTC.

This clone has just one count. The chain is built from TRBV4-1 and TRBJ2-7, with 11 positions matching TRBD2. J gave up 4 bases and V 4 bases, and 9 bases lay outside the gene matches. Germline V gives CDR1 MGHRA, CDR2 YSYEKL. This CDR3 comprises 16 residues. The CDR3 DNA reads TGCGCCAGCAGCCCCCGCGTAGGGACTAGCGGTTACGAGCAGTACTTC. It is translated as CASSPRVGTSGYEQYF.

This sequence joins TRBV14 and TRBJ2-2, with D perhaps given as TRBD1 or TRBD2 (5 bases each). This CDR3 is 14 amino acids long. Trimming left V 2 bases short and J 4 bases short, with 8 bases between. Germline CDR1 reads SGHDN; CDR2 reads FVKESK. The CDR3 loop reads CASSQLGVTGELFF. CDR3 nucleotide sequence: TGTGCCAGCAGCCAACTGGGGGTCACCGGGGAGCTGTTTTTT.

This clone came up a few times. V is TRBV27 and J is TRBJ2-7, with TRBD2 identical over 7 bases. The CDR3 has 13 residues. Germline V lookup: CDR1 MNHEY, CDR2 SMNVEV (reference sequence). V was clipped by 6 bases and J by 3 bases; unmatched bases: 5. This CDR3 reads CASRGTSVYEQYF. The DNA for the CDR3 is TGTGCCAGCAGGGGCACTAGCGTCTACGAGCAGTACTTC.

V gene TRBV2 combines with J gene TRBJ2-5, with a weak D call TRBD2 (6 bases). The length of the CDR3 is 15 residues. Trimming pared 6 bases from V and 5 bases from J, leaving 19 bases between. CDR1 SNHLY and CDR2 FYNNEI come from the germline V gene. The CDR3 loop reads CASRTRTGPLETQYF. The DNA of the CDR3 is TGTGCCAGCAGGACTAGGACGGGTCCCTTGGAGACCCAGTACTTC.

The chain couples TRBV30 to TRBJ2-6; no clear D. The germline V gene encodes CDR1 GTSNPN and CDR2 SVGIG (reference sequence). This CDR3 has 12 amino acids. V lost 5 bases to trimming and J lost 16 bases, with 18 bases between them. The CDR3 region is CAWAAPPLPLTF. The CDR3 DNA sequence: TGTGCCTGGGCGGCTCCCCCTCTTCCTCTGACTTTC. The entire variable domain, with the rest obtained from reference TRBV30 and TRBJ2-6, is as follows: SQTIHQWPATLVQPVGSPLSLECTVEGTSNPNLYWYRQAAGRGLQLLFYSVGIGQISSEVPQNLSASRPQDRQFILSSKKLLLSDSGFYLCAWAAPPLPLTFGAGSRLTVL.

This clone was found once. The chain recombines TRBV18 with TRBJ1-3; D is unresolved. Germline-derived CDR1 and CDR2 are KGHSH and LQKENI. V dropped 2 bases and J dropped 2 bases, with 13 bases sitting between them. This CDR3 has 16 amino acids. The CDR3 DNA follows: TGTGCCAGCTCACCATCAGGTCTCAAGACTGGAAACACCATATATTTT. Its translation is CASSPSGLKTGNTIYF.

The rearrangement joins TRBV18 to TRBJ1-5, with no clear D. This CDR3 contains 14 residues. Trimming removed 2 bases at V and 2 bases at J, with 7 bases between. Germline V gene data show CDR1 as KGHSH and CDR2 as LQKENI. CDR3 DNA: TGTGCCAGCTCACCAACCCGTCGCAATCAGCCCCAGCATTTT. This encodes CASSPTRRNQPQHF.

DNA for the CDR3: TGTGCCTGGCAAGGACAGGGAATAGATACGCAGTATTTT. Protein: CAWQGQGIDTQYF. The chain couples TRBV30 to TRBJ2-3, with 8 nucleotides matching TRBD1. The germline CDR1 and CDR2 sequences are GTSNPN and SVGIG (reference sequence). The CDR3 sequence is 13 residues long. J lost 5 bases, V lost 5 bases, and 6 bases had no gene match.

This chain connects TRBV9 to TRBJ1-3; D not certain. CDR3 size: 15 residues. Germline assignment: CDR1 SGDLS and CDR2 YYNGEE. Trimming shortened V by 0 bases and J by 1 base, and 8 bases separated the two germline ends. The CDR3 DNA sequence: TGTGCCAGCAGCGTAGCTACCCAGTCTGGAAACACCATATATTTT. This encodes CASSVATQSGNTIYF.

The rearrangement uses TRBV6-1 and TRBJ1-1, with D maybe TRBD1 (6 bases). Trimming pared 3 bases from V and 2 bases from J, leaving 13 bases between. The CDR3 runs to 15 residues. The germline V gene encodes CDR1 MNHNS and CDR2 SASEGT. The CDR3 region has the DNA TGTGCCAGCAGTGATTTAGCAGGGGAAAACACTGAAGCTTTCTTT. It is translated as CASSDLAGENTEAFF.

About this clone: Sequence at one end of the junction differs from germline and may be a read error. The chain employs TRBV7-7 and TRBJ2-7; D perhaps matches TRBD2 (6 bases). Germline CDR1 is SSHAT and CDR2 is FNYEAQ (reference sequence). The CDR3 has 15 residues. CDR3 protein: CASSSRSGESYEQYF. As DNA, the CDR3 is TGTGCTAGCAGCTCGAGGTCGGGGGAATCCTACGAGCAGTACTTC.

The rearrangement uses TRBV30 and TRBJ1-1; TRBD1 aligns across 7 bases. There are 13 residues in the CDR3. Trimming removed 0 bases from V and 3 bases from J; junction bases left unmatched: 1. Germline CDR1 GTSNPN, CDR2 SVGIG (reference sequence). Here the CDR3 reads CAWSVDRDTEAFF. CDR3 bases: TGTGCCTGGAGTGTAGACAGGGACACTGAAGCTTTCTTT.

This clone was observed a single time. The chain uses TRBV5-1 and TRBJ1-1; TRBD1 agrees at 7 bases. The CDR3 has 15 residues. V gave up 6 bases and J gave up 5 bases; unmatched junction bases: 13. CDR1 is SGHRS and CDR2 is YFSETQ in the germline V gene. CDR3: CASKTRQGSSTEAFF. Written as DNA, the CDR3 is TGCGCCAGCAAGACAAGACAGGGATCGTCGACTGAAGCTTTCTTT.

The chain links TRBV5-8 to TRBJ2-3; 14 bases are shared with TRBD2. CDR3 length equals 17 residues. CDR1 is SGHTS and CDR2 is YDEGEE in the germline V gene. The junction had 6 bases not matched to a gene; V was cut back by 4 bases and J by 2 bases. CDR3 amino acids: CASSQGTSGRTTDTQYF. The CDR3 nucleotides are TGTGCCAGCAGCCAAGGGACTAGCGGGAGAACCACAGATACGCAGTATTTT.

This chain connects TRBV19 to TRBJ1-2; TRBD1 might be the D (5 bases). CDR1 LNHDA and CDR2 SQIVND come from the germline V gene (reference sequence). Trimming removed 7 bases at V and 4 bases at J, with 19 bases between. The length of the CDR3 is 15 residues. The CDR3 loop reads CASTTTGGFAYGYTF. The CDR3 DNA reads TGTGCCAGTACAACTACAGGAGGTTTTGCCTATGGCTACACCTTC. The variable domain in full, with the rest retrieved from reference TRBV19 and TRBJ1-2, is DGGITQSPKYLFRKEGQNVTLSCEQNLNHDAMYWYRQDPGQGLRLIYYSQIVNDFQKGDIAEGYSVSREKKESFPLTVTSAQKNPTAFYLCASTTTGGFAYGYTFGSGTRLTVV.

Note on this clone: Other DNA sequences from this sample encode an identical CDR3 as well. The chain links TRBV28 to TRBJ2-7; D uncertain. V was shortened by 4 bases and J by 4 bases, with 8 bases between the two germline ends. Germline V lookup: CDR1 MDHEN, CDR2 SYDVKM. The CDR3 consists of 12 residues. The CDR3 bases are TGTGCCAGCAGTTCGACTGGATACGAGCAGTACTTC. It yields the protein CASSSTGYEQYF. Using reference TRBV28 and TRBJ2-7 for the parts outside the CDR3, the full variable domain is DVKVTQSSRYLVKRTGEKVFLECVQDMDHENMFWYRQDPGLGLRLIYFSYDVKMKEKGDIPEGYSVSREKKERFSLILESASTNQTSMYLCASSSTGYEQYFGPGTRLTVT.

J is TRBJ2-5 and V is TRBV4-1, with TRBD2 identical over 9 bases. The ends lost 1 base at V and 7 bases at J; junction bases unmatched: 7. The CDR3 sequence is 15 residues long. The germline V gene encodes CDR1 MGHRA and CDR2 YSYEKL. The CDR3 is CASSQGSTSGGTQYF. Here the CDR3 DNA reads TGCGCCAGCAGCCAAGGGTCGACTAGCGGAGGGACCCAGTACTTC.

As regards this clone: This sample also contains other DNA sequences that code for the same CDR3. The chain has TRBV5-1 and TRBJ2-7; 7 bases align to TRBD2. The trim removed 0 bases at V and 5 bases at J, leaving 2 bases unmatched. The CDR3 loop spans 13 amino acids. Germline assignment: CDR1 SGHRS and CDR2 YFSETQ. The CDR3 region is CASSLAGGNEQYF. Here the CDR3 DNA reads TGCGCCAGCAGCTTGGCGGGAGGTAACGAGCAGTACTTC.

V is TRBV15 and J is TRBJ1-4; TRBD1 matches at 7 bases. This CDR3 contains 17 residues. Germline loops: CDR1 LNHNV, CDR2 YYDKDF (reference sequence). The V gene end was trimmed by 2 bases and the J gene end by 3 bases; junction bases not matched to a gene: 9. This CDR3 reads CATSRLYRGEANEKLFF. As DNA, the CDR3 is TGTGCCACCAGCAGACTCTACAGGGGCGAAGCTAATGAAAAACTGTTTTTT.

V is TRBV5-1 and J is TRBJ2-5, with unresolved D. This CDR3 is built from 15 residues. In germline, CDR1 is SGHRS, CDR2 YFSETQ. Trimming removed 1 base at V and 5 bases at J, with 15 bases between. The CDR3 protein is CASSLMSGVAETQYF. CDR3 nucleotide sequence: TGCGCCAGCAGCTTGATGAGTGGGGTGGCGGAGACCCAGTACTTC.

This rearrangement joins TRBV28 to TRBJ1-2, with D uncertain. The CDR3 runs 16 residues. Germline-derived CDR1 and CDR2 are MDHEN and SYDVKM. Trimming removed 5 bases from V and 3 bases from J, with 19 bases in between. The CDR3 nucleotides read TGTGCCAGCAGTGCCCAATACGGGAAAGTGGACTATGGCTACACCTTC. This gives the protein CASSAQYGKVDYGYTF.